These 19 T cell receptor beta chains came from one sample sequenced in a study of shared clonotypes between healthy human individuals. TCRdb keeps only in-frame clones here, not all; method: immunoSEQ multiplex PCR. This sample has about 2.3 million clones, with 90% to 95% found just once. The specimen was naive CD4+ T cells from PBMCs. The subset was: CD45RA+ positively selected. All receptors derive from a man aged 18 to 30 in good health. Some clones in this sample may be carry-over from other donors' samples.

V is TRBV27 and J is TRBJ1-1; 7 nucleotides match TRBD1. V trimming: 5 bases; J trimming: 5 bases; junction bases outside the gene matches: 5. CDR1 and CDR2 from the germline V gene are MNHEY and SMNVEV (reference sequence). The CDR3 has 13 residues. Written as DNA, the CDR3 is TGTGCCAGCAGTCCGAACAGGGGTACTGAAGCTTTCTTT. Its protein product is CASSPNRGTEAFF.

V usage is TRBV7-2 and J usage is TRBJ2-7; 10 bases agree with TRBD2. Germline CDR1 and CDR2: SGHTA and FQGNSA. The CDR3 extends over 15 amino acids. The V segment lost 3 bases and the J segment 3 bases; nucleotides outside the gene matches: 5. CDR3 sequence reads: CASSFTSGNVYEQYF. In nucleotides, the CDR3 is TGTGCCAGCAGCTTTACTAGCGGGAATGTCTACGAGCAGTACTTC.

The CDR3 sequence: CASSFRTGGNGYTF. The CDR3 bases are TGCGCCAGCAGCTTCCGGACAGGCGGAAATGGCTACACCTTC. The V and J genes are TRBV5-1 and TRBJ1-2; TRBD1 agrees at 7 bases. The CDR3 is 14 amino acids. The V gene end was trimmed by 2 bases and the J gene end by 6 bases; junction bases not matched to a gene: 7. Germline values: CDR1 SGHRS, CDR2 YFSETQ.

The rearrangement links TRBV28 to TRBJ2-1; D not certain. The V end lost 6 bases, the J end lost 1 base, and 4 bases lay between the germline ends. CDR3 length: 12 residues. CDR1 and CDR2 from the germline V gene are MDHEN and SYDVKM. In DNA, the CDR3 is TGTGCCAGCAGGGGTTCCTACAATGAGCAGTTCTTC. Translating it yields CASRGSYNEQFF.

V usage is TRBV27 and J usage is TRBJ1-5; TRBD1 agrees at 8 bases. Germline trimming cut 3 bases from V and 7 bases from J; bases unmatched to any gene: 8. In germline, CDR1 is MNHEY, CDR2 SMNVEV (reference sequence). The CDR3 extends over 15 amino acids. This CDR3 reads CASSFSAGGTQPQHF. CDR3 sequence (DNA): TGTGCCAGCAGTTTTTCAGCAGGGGGCACGCAGCCCCAGCATTTT.

The V gene is TRBV7-6, the J gene TRBJ2-5; 7 nucleotides agree with TRBD1. This CDR3 is 12 amino acids long. Per the germline V gene, CDR1 is SGHVS and CDR2 is FNYEAQ. V was clipped by 4 bases and J by 8 bases; unmatched bases: 4. The DNA of the CDR3 is TGTGCCAGCAGCTCAGGGGGTCAAACCCAGTACTTC. It is translated as CASSSGGQTQYF.

This clone was counted once. The gene calls are TRBV9 and TRBJ1-1; no clear D. The V gene's germline CDR1 is SGDLS and CDR2 YYNGEE. The CDR3 sequence is 15 residues long. V lost 4 bases, J lost 0 bases, and 13 bases lay in between. This chain's CDR3 is CASSPTDRMNTEAFF. DNA for the CDR3: TGTGCCAGCAGCCCGACGGACCGCATGAACACTGAAGCTTTCTTT.

The chain links TRBV5-1 to TRBJ1-3; the D is unclear. Germline V gives CDR1 SGHRS, CDR2 YFSETQ. V lost 4 bases and J lost 0, with 11 bases in between. The CDR3 spans 15 residues. In DNA, the CDR3 is TGCGCCAGCAGCACCTCTATGGACTCTGGAAACACCATATATTTT. Protein: CASSTSMDSGNTIYF.

The J gene is TRBJ2-7, the V gene TRBV6-6; 9 positions match TRBD2. V was clipped by 2 bases and J by 9 bases; unmatched bases: 11. CDR1 is MNHNY, CDR2 SVGAGI, per germline (reference sequence). The CDR3 consists of 15 residues. The CDR3 is CASSYEGSGSSGQYF. In DNA, the CDR3 is TGTGCCAGCAGTTACGAGGGTAGCGGGAGCTCGGGGCAGTACTTC.

The gene calls are TRBV30 and TRBJ1-2; possible D gene TRBD1, 6 bases. The CDR3 runs to 15 residues. The V end lost 1 base, the J end lost 10 bases, and 22 bases lay between the germline ends. Per germline, CDR1 GTSNPN and CDR2 SVGIG (reference sequence). CDR3 sequence: CAWSEPAGARLDYTF. CDR3 nucleotides: TGTGCCTGGAGTGAGCCCGCGGGGGCCCGACTCGACTACACCTTC.

This rearrangement joins TRBV14 to TRBJ2-2, with D tentatively TRBD2 (7 bases). The germline V and J ends were trimmed by 2 bases and 4 bases, with 11 bases remaining between them. This CDR3 has 15 amino acids. The V gene's germline CDR1 is SGHDN and CDR2 FVKESK. CDR3 bases: TGTGCCAGCAGCCAATTAAGGGGGGGCACCGGGGAGCTGTTTTTT. This translates into CASSQLRGGTGELFF.

This sequence joins TRBV11-2 and TRBJ2-2; D call uncertain. Trimming left V 4 bases short and J 5 bases short, with 8 bases between. The CDR3 length is 13 residues. The germline V gene encodes CDR1 SGHAT and CDR2 FQNNGV. Here the CDR3 reads CASSSDRTGELFF. The CDR3 nucleotides are TGTGCCAGCAGCTCGGATAGGACCGGGGAGCTGTTTTTT. Supplemented by reference TRBV11-2 and TRBJ2-2, the full variable domain reads EAGVAQSPRYKIIEKRQSVAFWCNPISGHATLYWYQQILGQGPKLLIQFQNNGVVDDSQLPKDRFSAERLKGVDSTLKIQPAKLEDSAVYLCASSSDRTGELFFGEGSRLTVL.

With regard to this clone: Distinct nucleotide sequences in the sample also encode this CDR3. This chain joins TRBV27 and TRBJ1-2; D is ambiguous. V lost 3 bases to trimming and J lost 2 bases, with 10 bases between them. This CDR3 comprises 14 residues. Per the germline V gene, CDR1 is MNHEY and CDR2 is SMNVEV (reference sequence). The DNA for the CDR3 is TGTGCCAGCAGTTTGAGCGGTCAGAACTATGGCTACACCTTC. This sequence encodes CASSLSGQNYGYTF.

The chain is built from TRBV28 and TRBJ2-2; D call uncertain. V was cut by 7 bases and J by 5 bases, with 11 bases left in between. This CDR3 contains 13 residues. Germline assignment: CDR1 MDHEN and CDR2 SYDVKM. This CDR3 reads CASTSPWTGELFF. The CDR3 region has the DNA TGTGCCAGCACCTCGCCGTGGACCGGGGAGCTGTTTTTT.

The chain couples TRBV29-1 to TRBJ2-3; TRBD1 agrees at 10 bases. With V trimmed by 1 base and J by 1 base, 2 bases remained unmatched. Germline values: CDR1 SQVTM, CDR2 ANQGSEA. This CDR3 is built from 15 residues. CDR3 DNA: TGCAGCGTTGAAGGGGACAGGGGTGGCACAGATACGCAGTATTTT. It yields the protein CSVEGDRGGTDTQYF.

The V call is TRBV5-6, the J call TRBJ1-1; the D gene is possibly TRBD1 (6 bases). V lost 0 bases to trimming and J lost 4 bases, with 16 bases between them. From germline, CDR1 is SGHDT and CDR2 YYEEEE. This CDR3 contains 16 residues. The CDR3 region is CASSLGRGRGGTEAFF. The CDR3 region has the DNA TGTGCCAGCAGCTTGGGGCGGGGGCGTGGGGGCACTGAAGCTTTCTTT.

The DNA of the CDR3 is TGTGCCAGCAGTTCGAGAGACAGAAACATTCAGTACTTC. Translating gives CASSSRDRNIQYF. The chain uses TRBV27 and TRBJ2-4; tentative D call: TRBD1 (5 bases). The CDR3 is 13 amino acids. The germline V gene has CDR1 MNHEY and CDR2 SMNVEV (reference sequence). The V gene lost 4 bases and the J gene lost 6 bases, with 10 bases spanning the gap.

This chain uses TRBV5-4 with TRBJ2-7; D possibly uses TRBD1 or TRBD2 (5 bases each). Trimming shortened V by 0 bases and J by 5 bases, and 15 bases separated the two germline ends. This CDR3 spans 15 amino acids. Per the germline V gene, CDR1 is SGHNT and CDR2 is YYREEE (reference sequence). DNA for the CDR3: TGTGCCAGCAGCTTGGGCGGGCAGGGAATAAACGAGCAGTACTTC. The encoded protein is CASSLGGQGINEQYF.

The rearrangement links TRBV28 to TRBJ2-7, with 9 bases fitting TRBD1. The CDR3 is made up of 15 amino acids. Germline V lookup: CDR1 MDHEN, CDR2 SYDVKM. V shed 5 bases and J 4 bases; nucleotides not matched to a gene: 9. The CDR3 loop reads CASSRPGQGFYEQYF. CDR3 coding DNA: TGTGCCAGCAGTCGTCCGGGACAGGGATTTTACGAGCAGTACTTC.